Each of the 19 T cell receptor beta chains below was sequenced from the same sample in a study of Graves' ophthalmopathy and Graves' hyperthyroidism. For repertoire sequencing, the TCR beta CDR3 regions were amplified from RNA transcripts. In the first round, RT-PCR was carried out with HTBI primers, and a multiplex PCR formed the second round. TCRdb redid the calling of the multiplex PCR reads with MiXCR, one entry per CDR3 protein. This table has about 410,000 distinct CDR3 sequences, about 18% appearing once. What was sequenced was peripheral blood. The receptors were sampled from a woman aged 18-29 years with Graves' ophthalmopathy.

This clonotype came up many times. V is TRBV2 and J is TRBJ1-5, with D hard to call. Germline V lookup: CDR1 SNHLY, CDR2 FYNNEI. The CDR3 totals 14 residues. Trimming took off 5 bases at V and 0 bases at J, with 8 bases between the two ends. CDR3 sequence (DNA): TGTGCCAGCAGTAAAACACATAGCAATCAGCCCCAGCATTTT. Amino acids: CASSKTHSNQPQHF.

This clonotype was counted at least ten times. The V call is TRBV28, the J call TRBJ1-5, with 8 nucleotides matching TRBD1. The CDR3 sequence is 15 residues long. Germline-derived CDR1 and CDR2 are MDHEN and SYDVKM. V shed 6 bases and J 3 bases; nucleotides not matched to a gene: 7. The CDR3 DNA follows: TGTGCCAGCAGGGGACAGGTGTGGTCCAATCAGCCCCAGCATTTT. Protein product: CASRGQVWSNQPQHF.

This clonotype was counted ten times or more. This chain uses TRBV6-1 with TRBJ1-5, with unresolved D. The CDR3 length is 13 residues. CDR1 MNHNS and CDR2 SASEGT come from the germline V gene. The V gene lost 4 bases and the J gene lost 6 bases, with 10 bases spanning the gap. The CDR3 loop is CASSAGKSQPQHF. For the CDR3, the DNA is TGTGCCAGCAGTGCAGGAAAGAGTCAGCCCCAGCATTTT.

The chain carries TRBV6-2 or TRBV6-3 and TRBJ1-2; TRBD1 might be the D (5 bases). This CDR3 spans 14 amino acids. V was shortened by 2 bases and J by 4 bases, with 11 bases between the two germline ends. Germline V CDR1 and CDR2: MNHEY, SVGEGT. In DNA form, the CDR3 reads TGTGCCAGCAGTTACCCGCAGGGTAGCTATGGCTACACCTTC. Amino acids: CASSYPQGSYGYTF.

This clonotype was observed a handful of times. This sequence joins TRBV30 and TRBJ1-1; the D is unclear. Germline values: CDR1 GTSNPN, CDR2 SVGIG (reference sequence). The V end lost 3 bases, the J end lost 0 bases, and 11 bases lay between the germline ends. The CDR3 consists of 14 residues. The CDR3, as DNA: TGTGCCTGGAGCCTAGGGTTACTGAACACTGAAGCTTTCTTT. Its translation: CAWSLGLLNTEAFF.

This clonotype was observed at least ten times. This sequence joins TRBV11-2 and TRBJ2-7, with D possibly matching TRBD1 (6 bases). Germline CDR1 SGHAT, CDR2 FQNNGV. The V end lost 0 bases, the J end lost 3 bases, and 12 bases lay between the germline ends. This CDR3 is 15 amino acids long. The CDR3 is CASSLDVQGNYEQYF. The CDR3 DNA reads TGTGCCAGCAGCTTAGATGTCCAGGGGAACTACGAGCAGTACTTC. The full variable domain, with the rest looked up from reference TRBV11-2 and TRBJ2-7, is EAGVAQSPRYKIIEKRQSVAFWCNPISGHATLYWYQQILGQGPKLLIQFQNNGVVDDSQLPKDRFSAERLKGVDSTLKIQPAKLEDSAVYLCASSLDVQGNYEQYFGPGTRLTVT.

In this sample, this clonotype turned up many times. The chain joins TRBV30 to TRBJ1-1; D unresolved. The CDR3 runs to 11 residues. Germline lookup yields CDR1 GTSNPN and CDR2 SVGIG (reference sequence). Trimming cost V 6 bases and J 5 bases, with 10 bases left between them. In DNA form, the CDR3 reads TGTGCCTGTACAGTTGTTACTGAAGCTTTCTTT. Protein: CACTVVTEAFF.

A few counts support this clonotype. In DNA form, the CDR3 reads TGTGCCAGCAGCCCAGAGACACCCGACACTGAAGCTTTCTTT. The encoded protein is CASSPETPDTEAFF. The chain carries TRBV7-9 and TRBJ1-1; no reliable D call. Between the trimmed V and J ends, which lost 5 bases and 3 bases, there was a span of 13 bases. Germline CDR1 reads SEHNR; CDR2 reads FQNEAQ (reference sequence). The CDR3 has 14 amino acids.

This clonotype showed up many times. The V gene is TRBV7-9, the J gene TRBJ1-1; possibly TRBD1 for D (5 bases). This CDR3 is 12 amino acids long. Germline V gene lookup returns CDR1 SEHNR and CDR2 FQNEAQ (reference sequence). Between the trimmed V and J ends, which lost 6 bases and 11 bases, there was a span of 16 bases. The CDR3 here is CASSSQQASAFF. The CDR3 DNA follows: TGTGCCAGCAGTTCCCAACAGGCCTCGGCTTTCTTT.

This clonotype was detected ten times or more. The chain recombines TRBV28 with TRBJ1-5; D call uncertain. CDR3 length: 14 residues. Germline lookup yields CDR1 MDHEN and CDR2 SYDVKM. Trimming pared 7 bases from V and 0 bases from J, leaving 10 bases between. The DNA for the CDR3 is TGTGCCAGCAAAGACGGAAATAGCAATCAGCCCCAGCATTTT. It specifies CASKDGNSNQPQHF.

This clonotype was observed many times. The V call is TRBV27, the J call TRBJ2-6, with 7 bases identical to TRBD1. V shed 2 bases and J 2 bases; nucleotides not matched to a gene: 9. Germline V gene sequence: CDR1 MNHEY, CDR2 SMNVEV (reference sequence). CDR3 length: 18 residues. CDR3: CASSLTPTTGAGANVLTF. CDR3 coding DNA: TGTGCCAGCAGTTTAACTCCCACAACAGGGGCTGGGGCCAACGTCCTGACTTTC.

This clonotype was observed many times. The gene calls are TRBV4-1 and TRBJ1-3; D gene uncertain. Germline CDR1 and CDR2: MGHRA and YSYEKL. Trimming took off 0 bases at V and 4 bases at J, with 13 bases between the two ends. This CDR3 is 16 amino acids long. CDR3 region: CASSQDFSRGGNTIYF. The DNA of the CDR3 is TGCGCCAGCAGCCAAGATTTCTCGAGAGGAGGAAACACCATATATTTT.

This clonotype was seen at least ten times. The gene calls are TRBV14 and TRBJ2-7; D is uncertain. Germline CDR1 is SGHDN and CDR2 is FVKESK. V dropped 4 bases and J dropped 6 bases, with 13 bases sitting between them. The CDR3 loop spans 13 amino acids. CDR3 sequence (DNA): TGTGCCAGCAGCCCCCGAGGCGGCGGCGAGCAGTACTTC. Its protein product is CASSPRGGGEQYF.

There are a few counts of this clonotype. This rearrangement joins TRBV7-2 to TRBJ1-2; D not certain. Trimming shortened V by 1 base and J by 4 bases, and 10 bases separated the two germline ends. Germline V CDR1 and CDR2: SGHTA, FQGNSA. CDR3 length equals 14 residues. CDR3 sequence: CASSLEGFSYGYTF. The CDR3 DNA is TGTGCCAGCAGCTTAGAGGGTTTTAGCTATGGCTACACCTTC. The whole variable domain, filled in from reference TRBV7-2 and TRBJ1-2, reads GAGVSQSPSNKVTEKGKDVELRCDPISGHTALYWYRQSLGQGLEFLIYFQGNSAPDKSGLPSDRFSAERTGGSVSTLTIQRTQQEDSAVYLCASSLEGFSYGYTFGSGTRLTVV.

This clonotype has a count of ten or more. This CDR3 is CASSFDRWASPSYGYTF. CDR3 DNA: TGTGCCAGCAGTTTCGACAGATGGGCCTCCCCCTCCTATGGCTACACCTTC. The chain combines TRBV28 with TRBJ1-2; D is perhaps TRBD1 (5 bases). V lost 3 bases, J lost 4 bases, and 21 bases lay in between. The CDR3 has 17 amino acids. Germline V lookup: CDR1 MDHEN, CDR2 SYDVKM.

Ten or more counts support this clonotype. The rearrangement uses TRBV6-5 and TRBJ1-6; D is unresolved. V was trimmed by 0 bases and J by 7 bases, leaving 13 bases between them. Germline V gives CDR1 MNHEY, CDR2 SVGAGI. The CDR3 has 16 amino acids. The CDR3 sequence is CASSYSIREVNSPLHF. The CDR3 nucleotides are TGTGCCAGCAGTTACTCGATTAGGGAAGTCAATTCACCCCTCCACTTT.

At least ten counts were recorded for this clonotype. The chain links TRBV5-1 to TRBJ2-5; D not certain. Looked up from germline, CDR1 is SGHRS and CDR2 is YFSETQ. Trimming pared 3 bases from V and 2 bases from J, leaving 20 bases between. CDR3 length equals 17 residues. Written as DNA, the CDR3 is TGCGCCAGCAGCTGGACGTCCGAGCTCGCGCGTCAAGAGACCCAGTACTTC. Protein product: CASSWTSELARQETQYF.

This clonotype came up many times. V and J are TRBV29-1 and TRBJ2-2; D is possibly TRBD2 (6 bases). Trimming cost V 6 bases and J 8 bases, with 19 bases left between them. This CDR3 spans 14 amino acids. Per germline, CDR1 SQVTM and CDR2 ANQGSEA. The CDR3 reads CSVPRGGSVGELFF. The DNA of the CDR3 is TGCAGCGTGCCGCGGGGTGGTAGCGTGGGGGAGCTGTTTTTT.

The table lists this clonotype with many counts. V and J are TRBV4-3 and TRBJ2-2, with D perhaps matching TRBD2 (5 bases). The ends were cut back, 3 bases at V and 3 bases at J, with 14 bases in the middle. This CDR3 is 16 amino acids long. The V gene's germline CDR1 is LGHNA and CDR2 YSLEER. Written as DNA, the CDR3 is TGCGCCAGCAGCCACGACACTCCCGGGGACACCGGGGAGCTGTTTTTT. It translates to CASSHDTPGDTGELFF.